This is a list of T cell receptor beta chains from one sample in a study of shared clonotypes between healthy human individuals. Profiled with immunoSEQ multiplex PCR; TCRdb holds only in-frame clones, not every one. The profile shows about half a million clones, about 78% of them singletons. The sample consisted of PBMCs. The receptors come from a woman aged 40 to 50 in good health. Some clones in this sample may be carry-over from other donors' samples. Each CDR3 is given with its conserved first and last residue. The D gene is left open where the match is weak. Only some rows state a clone size, as once, few, many or a class for expanded clones.

cdr3_length,d_call,j_call,v_call,clone_size,cdr3_aa,cdr3_nt
12,.,TRBJ1-2,TRBV7-9,.,CASSLADYGYTF,TGTGCCAGCAGCTTGGCCGACTATGGCTACACCTTC
17,TRBD2,TRBJ2-2,TRBV11-3,.,CASSLSAGVTNTGELFF,TGTGCCAGCAGCCTATCGGCGGGAGTTACGAACACCGGGGAGCTGTTTTTT
14,.,TRBJ1-1,TRBV7-8,.,CASSLVARNTEAFF,TGTGCCAGCAGCTTAGTTGCTAGAAACACTGAAGCTTTCTTT
14,TRBD2,TRBJ2-1,TRBV11-1,.,CASSLGLAYNEQFF,TGTGCCAGCAGCTTGGGACTAGCCTACAATGAGCAGTTCTTC
15,TRBD1,TRBJ2-2,TRBV5-1,.,CASSLEGAYGGELFF,TGCGCCAGCAGCTTGGAGGGGGCTTATGGCGGGGAGCTGTTTTTT
14,.,TRBJ1-1,TRBV28,many,CASSRGTRHTEAFF,TGTGCCAGCAGCCGCGGGACACGCCACACTGAAGCTTTCTTT
15,TRBD2,TRBJ2-1,TRBV19,.,CASSSSGRFRNEQFF,TGTGCCAGTAGTTCTAGCGGGAGGTTTCGGAATGAGCAGTTCTTC
14,.,TRBJ2-2,TRBV11-2,once,CASSLVTRTGELFF,TGTGCCAGCAGCTTAGTCACCAGGACCGGGGAGCTGTTTTTT
13,.,TRBJ1-3,TRBV4-2,.,CASSPQGGDTIYF,TGTGCCAGCAGCCCACAGGGCGGAGACACCATATATTTT
14,TRBD2,TRBJ2-1,TRBV29-1,once,CSVDMSGTNNEQFF,TGCAGCGTTGACATGAGCGGGACTAACAATGAGCAGTTCTTC
15,TRBD2,TRBJ2-7,TRBV6-6,.,CASSPGLAHSYEQYF,TGTGCCAGCAGTCCGGGACTAGCGCACTCCTACGAGCAGTACTTC
17,TRBD2,TRBJ2-1,TRBV5-6,.,CASSPQGRGRAFNGQFF,TGTGCCAGCAGCCCGCAGGGACGCGGGAGAGCTTTCAATGGGCAGTTCTTC
14,.,TRBJ2-7,TRBV9,.,CASSVGLAVSEQYF,TGTGCCAGCAGCGTTGGGCTAGCAGTTTCCGAGCAGTACTTC
14,TRBD1,TRBJ2-5,TRBV11-2,.,CASSPGGRGETQYF,TGTGCCAGCAGCCCAGGGGGCCGGGGGGAGACCCAGTACTTC
15,TRBD1,TRBJ1-1,TRBV5-1,once,CASSLGQGWNTEAFF,TGCGCCAGCAGCTTAGGACAGGGTTGGAACACTGAAGCTTTCTTT
15,TRBD2,TRBJ2-7,TRBV9,.,CASSPLAGGPNEQYF,TGTGCCAGCAGCCCACTCGCGGGAGGGCCAAACGAGCAGTACTTC
14,TRBD1,TRBJ2-3,TRBV10-3,.,CAISLGQGPDTQYF,TGTGCCATCAGTCTGGGACAGGGACCAGATACGCAGTATTTT
15,TRBD2,TRBJ2-2,TRBV7-9,.,CASSSLAGVAGELFF,TGTGCCAGCAGCTCACTAGCGGGAGTAGCCGGGGAGCTGTTTTTT
19,TRBD2,TRBJ2-7,TRBV4-2,few,CASSPRGLAGGPLLYEQYF,TGTGCCAGCAGCCCGCGCGGGCTAGCGGGAGGGCCACTGTTATACGAGCAGTACTTC
13,.,TRBJ2-3,TRBV28,.,CASTSPNQGTQYF,TGTGCCAGCACAAGTCCAAATCAGGGTACGCAGTATTTT
15,TRBD1,TRBJ1-5,TRBV9,many,CASSVEGARGQPQHF,TGTGCCAGCAGCGTAGAGGGGGCGCGGGGACAGCCCCAGCATTTT
15,.,TRBJ2-5,TRBV2,.,CASSEAGPALETQYF,TGTGCCAGCAGTGAAGCAGGCCCGGCGTTGGAGACCCAGTACTTC